This T cell receptor (beta chain) emerged from a study of graft-versus-host responses after intestinal transplantation. Overall study: As for transplant type, recipients had multivisceral, liver-intestinal, or isolated intestinal grafts.

Per the germline V gene, CDR1 is MNHEY and CDR2 is SVGAGI. The germline V and J ends were trimmed by 7 bases and 3 bases, with 13 bases remaining between them. The CDR3 has 13 amino acids. This clone was seen a handful of times. The antigen is unknown. The data were produced by immunoSEQ multiplex PCR, yet TCRdb's version contains in-frame clones alone and is incomplete. The table records over 45,000 clones, roughly 93% of them present only once. Study-level findings and limits: Patients with graft-donor T cell macrochimerism had high graft-versus-host to host-versus-graft clonal ratios in allografts. Association was observed between peak circulating GvH clone levels and early post-transplant HvG declines. Present in recipient marrow, GvH clones included some that appeared first in ileum or blood.

Here the sequenced sample was PBMCs, taken 786 days after a first intestinal transplant, on the day of a second. V gene TRBV6-5 combines with J gene TRBJ2-7; D is unclear. The source is a human patient who received an intestinal transplant, so some T cells may come from the graft donor. The CDR3 nucleotides are TGTGCCAGCACGGAAGAGGCACACTACGAGCAGTACTTC. Translated, it gives CASTEEAHYEQYF.